The source of this T cell receptor (beta chain) is a study of control samples from healthy donors and cancer patients. Germline V gene sequence: CDR1 SGHKS, CDR2 YYEKEE (reference sequence). The CDR3 consists of 16 residues. Trimming shortened V by 0 bases and J by 5 bases, and 14 bases separated the two germline ends. Measured with immunoSEQ multiplex PCR; TCRdb has only the in-frame clones, and not every one. The sample shows over 150,000 clones, nearly 90% of them seen only once. Sequencing was done on a sample of blood. This receptor was identified in a woman between 50 and 59 years old in good health. The chain combines TRBV5-5 with TRBJ2-2; tentatively, D is TRBD1 (7 bases). The CDR3 loop reads CASSLGRGAGTGELFF. DNA of the CDR3: TGTGCCAGCAGCTTGGGCAGGGGGGCAGGTACCGGGGAGCTGTTTTTT. The full variable domain, in which reference TRBV5-5 and TRBJ2-2 provide the parts outside the CDR3, is DAGVTQSPTHLIKTRGQQVTLRCSPISGHKSVSWYQQVLGQGPQFIFQYYEKEERGRGNFPDRFSARQFPNYSSELNVNALLLGDSALYLCASSLGRGAGTGELFFGEGSRLTVL.